The rows below give T cell receptor beta chains drawn from one sample of a study of control samples from healthy donors and cancer patients. Some clones are missing from TCRdb's copy, which holds only in-frame ones; the method was immunoSEQ multiplex PCR. The repertoire table contains 150,000 to 200,000 clones. Sequencing input: blood. These receptors all stem from a woman aged 25 to 39 in good health. Both conserved end residues are part of each CDR3. D genes are given only for firm matches.

J gene: TRBJ2-7
D gene: .
V gene: TRBV29-1
CDR3 protein: CSVVGGRRNYEQYF
CDR3 DNA: TGCAGCGTCGTAGGTGGCAGAAGAAACTACGAGCAGTACTTC

J gene: TRBJ1-4
D gene: TRBD1
V gene: TRBV7-9
CDR3 protein: CASRPGQGVNEKLFF
CDR3 DNA: TGTGCCAGCAGGCCCGGACAGGGAGTCAATGAAAAACTGTTTTTT

J gene: TRBJ2-1
D gene: TRBD2
V gene: TRBV7-3
CDR3 protein: CASSFAGSGGYNEQFF
CDR3 DNA: TGTGCCAGCAGCTTCGCGGGGAGCGGGGGGTACAATGAGCAGTTCTTC

J gene: TRBJ2-7
D gene: .
V gene: TRBV7-2
CDR3 protein: CASSLEGMGSYEQYF
CDR3 DNA: TGTGCCAGCAGCTTAGAAGGGATGGGCTCCTACGAGCAGTACTTC

J gene: TRBJ2-7
D gene: TRBD2
V gene: TRBV7-2
CDR3 protein: CASSLVGLAYEQYF
CDR3 DNA: TGTGCCAGCAGCTTAGTGGGACTAGCCTACGAGCAGTACTTC

J gene: TRBJ1-4
D gene: TRBD1
V gene: TRBV6-5
CDR3 protein: CASTRTGANEKLFF
CDR3 DNA: TGTGCCAGCACGAGGACAGGGGCGAATGAAAAACTGTTTTTT

J gene: TRBJ1-2
D gene: .
V gene: TRBV24-1
CDR3 protein: CATSERGLSSYTF
CDR3 DNA: TGTGCCACCAGTGAACGGGGATTAAGTAGCTACACCTTC

J gene: TRBJ1-3
D gene: .
V gene: TRBV20-1
CDR3 protein: CSASIGSGNTIYF
CDR3 DNA: TGCAGTGCTAGTATAGGCTCTGGAAACACCATATATTTT

J gene: TRBJ1-1
D gene: .
V gene: TRBV11-1
CDR3 protein: CASSLRGDGTEAFF
CDR3 DNA: TGTGCCAGCAGCTTAAGGGGGGATGGCACTGAAGCTTTCTTT

J gene: TRBJ2-7
D gene: .
V gene: TRBV6-2/TRBV6-3
CDR3 protein: CASSGAGWGLSSYEQYF
CDR3 DNA: TGTGCCAGCAGTGGCGCCGGGTGGGGGCTTAGCTCCTACGAGCAGTACTTC

J gene: TRBJ1-6
D gene: .
V gene: TRBV7-6
CDR3 protein: CASSPMVNSPLHF
CDR3 DNA: TGTGCCAGCAGCCCGATGGTTAATTCACCCCTCCACTTT

J gene: TRBJ1-1
D gene: .
V gene: TRBV28
CDR3 protein: CASSLGEDTEAFF
CDR3 DNA: TGTGCCAGCAGTTTAGGGGAGGACACTGAAGCTTTCTTT

J gene: TRBJ1-1
D gene: .
V gene: TRBV28
CDR3 protein: CASRLNTEAFF
CDR3 DNA: TGTGCCAGCCGGTTGAACACTGAAGCTTTCTTT

J gene: TRBJ2-1
D gene: .
V gene: TRBV20-1
CDR3 protein: CSPTTKGVFF
CDR3 DNA: TGCAGTCCGACGACCAAGGGAGTGTTCTTC

J gene: TRBJ2-1
D gene: .
V gene: TRBV24-1
CDR3 protein: CATSELPFGGARNEQFF
CDR3 DNA: TGTGCCACCAGTGAGCTCCCCTTCGGGGGAGCTCGAAATGAGCAGTTCTTC

J gene: TRBJ1-1
D gene: TRBD1
V gene: TRBV7-8
CDR3 protein: CASSPTRAGGAEAFF
CDR3 DNA: TGTGCCAGCAGCCCCACCCGGGCAGGGGGCGCAGAAGCTTTCTTT

J gene: TRBJ1-4
D gene: .
V gene: TRBV14
CDR3 protein: CASSQDRREKLFF
CDR3 DNA: TGTGCCAGCAGCCAAGATAGGCGAGAAAAACTGTTTTTT

J gene: TRBJ1-1
D gene: .
V gene: TRBV3-1/TRBV3-2
CDR3 protein: CASSLEGIAEAFF
CDR3 DNA: TGTGCCAGCAGCCTTGAGGGGATCGCTGAAGCTTTCTTT

J gene: TRBJ1-6
D gene: .
V gene: TRBV28
CDR3 protein: CASRLDPGLDSPLHF
CDR3 DNA: TGTGCCAGCAGACTCGACCCCGGTCTGGATTCACCCCTCCACTTT

J gene: TRBJ2-3
D gene: .
V gene: TRBV5-4
CDR3 protein: CASSLAVAYDTQYF
CDR3 DNA: TGTGCCAGCAGCTTAGCGGTAGCCTACGATACGCAGTATTTT

J gene: TRBJ2-3
D gene: TRBD2
V gene: TRBV7-9
CDR3 protein: CASRRRLAGASTDTQYF
CDR3 DNA: TGTGCCAGCAGACGAAGACTAGCGGGGGCTAGCACAGATACGCAGTATTTT

J gene: TRBJ2-5
D gene: .
V gene: TRBV6-2/TRBV6-3
CDR3 protein: CASSYSGTEGETQYF
CDR3 DNA: TGTGCCAGCAGTTACTCGGGGACCGAAGGGGAGACCCAGTACTTC

J gene: TRBJ1-1
D gene: .
V gene: TRBV29-1
CDR3 protein: CSASDGNTEAFF
CDR3 DNA: TGCAGCGCCTCGGACGGGAACACTGAAGCTTTCTTT

J gene: TRBJ2-6
D gene: .
V gene: TRBV30
CDR3 protein: CAWSGGQGANVLTF
CDR3 DNA: TGTGCCTGGAGCGGCGGGCAGGGGGCCAACGTCCTGACTTTC

J gene: TRBJ2-7
D gene: TRBD1
V gene: TRBV11-2
CDR3 protein: CASSLMGQLSYEQYF
CDR3 DNA: TGTGCCAGCAGCTTAATGGGACAGTTGTCCTACGAGCAGTACTTC

J gene: TRBJ1-2
D gene: .
V gene: TRBV7-2
CDR3 protein: CASSLEGGQLYGYTF
CDR3 DNA: TGTGCCAGCAGCTTAGAAGGAGGGCAGCTCTATGGCTACACCTTC

J gene: TRBJ1-6
D gene: .
V gene: TRBV4-1
CDR3 protein: CASSQIGFLNSPLHF
CDR3 DNA: TGCGCCAGCAGCCAAATCGGGTTTTTGAATTCACCCCTCCACTTT